A selection of T cell receptor beta chains follows, all from one sample in a study of T cells in Graves' hyperthyroidism and ophthalmopathy. TCRdb redid the calling of the multiplex PCR reads with MiXCR, one entry per CDR3 protein. The sample includes about 400,000 distinct CDR3 sequences, around 14% of them seen just once. Input material: blood. These receptors originate from a woman aged 18-30 years with Graves' hyperthyroidism that later progressed to Graves' ophthalmopathy. CDR3s include the opening cysteine and the closing phenylalanine or tryptophan. D genes are given only for firm matches. Size values are once, few and many counts, or a class for expanded clones, and some rows have none.

TGTGCCAGCAGCCAACTGGGCGCAAGGGGGGGTTACAATGAGCAGTTCTTC	CASSQLGARGGYNEQFF	.	TRBJ2-1	many	TRBV3-1
TGTGCCAGCAGTTATACCGCTGGGGGCAATCAGCCCCAGCATTTT	CASSYTAGGNQPQHF	.	TRBJ1-5	many	TRBV7-2
TGTGCCTGGAGCAGGGGGCTGAACAATGAGCAGTTCTTC	CAWSRGLNNEQFF	TRBD1	TRBJ2-1	many	TRBV30
TGCGCCAGCAGCTTGGGTCCCCCGGGGACTAATGAAAAACTGTTTTTT	CASSLGPPGTNEKLFF	.	TRBJ1-4	.	TRBV5-1
TGTGCCAGCAGCTTCGGGCGTTACGAGCAGTACTTC	CASSFGRYEQYF	.	TRBJ2-7	.	TRBV7-8
TGTGCCAGCTCACCAGGGGGGGGCAATCAGCCCCAGCATTTT	CASSPGGGNQPQHF	.	TRBJ1-5	many	TRBV18
TGCGCCGGCAGCCACACAGGGGAGGTCGAGCAGTACTTC	CAGSHTGEVEQYF	.	TRBJ2-7	.	TRBV4-1
TGTGCCAGCCGGGGCCAGTACACATATACGCAGTATTTT	CASRGQYTYTQYF	.	TRBJ2-3	few	TRBV28
TGTGCCAGCAGACAATCGGGACTAGCGGGTTTTAGCTCCTACAATGAGCAGTTCTTC	CASRQSGLAGFSSYNEQFF	TRBD2	TRBJ2-1	few	TRBV12-3/TRBV12-4
TGTGCCAGCAGCTCCCGCTCCGGGAGGACCCCCACAGATACGCAGTATTTT	CASSSRSGRTPTDTQYF	TRBD2	TRBJ2-3	many	TRBV7-2
TGTGCCAGCAGTTACGCAGCGGACTATGGCTACACCTTC	CASSYAADYGYTF	.	TRBJ1-2	many	TRBV6-6
TGTGCCAGCAGTGACGGGACAGACGGCGATGAGCAGTTCTTC	CASSDGTDGDEQFF	TRBD1	TRBJ2-1	.	TRBV6-1
TGCAGTGCTAGACCGAAACGGGGGGCAGAACAGCCCCAGCATTTT	CSARPKRGAEQPQHF	.	TRBJ1-5	many	TRBV20-1
TGCGCCAGCAGCTTGGGTAGCCCCCCTGCATATGGTGAGCAGTTCTTC	CASSLGSPPAYGEQFF	.	TRBJ2-1	many	TRBV5-1
TGTGCCTCCCTCTCCGGGACAGCCTACGAAAAACTGTTTTTT	CASLSGTAYEKLFF	TRBD1	TRBJ1-4	.	TRBV6-1
TGTGCCAGCAGTTTGGGGCGGGAGAGCACAGATACGCAGTATTTT	CASSLGRESTDTQYF	TRBD2	TRBJ2-3	few	TRBV28
TGTGCCAGTGGACTAGCGGAAGTTAATGAGCAGTTCTTC	CASGLAEVNEQFF	TRBD2	TRBJ2-1	.	TRBV10-3
TGTGCCTGGAATAAAGGGAAGGGGCTGAACACTGAAGCTTTCTTT	CAWNKGKGLNTEAFF	.	TRBJ1-1	many	TRBV30
TGTGCCAGCAGCTTAGACAGCGGGAGGGAGACCCAGTACTTC	CASSLDSGRETQYF	TRBD2	TRBJ2-5	many	TRBV11-2
TGTGCCAGCAGCCTAACCCTCCGGGACAGACCCTACAATGAGCAGTTCTTC	CASSLTLRDRPYNEQFF	TRBD1	TRBJ2-1	many	TRBV7-9
TGTGCCACCAGGGACCTCAGCGGGAGCCTAGACGAGCAGTACTTC	CATRDLSGSLDEQYF	TRBD2	TRBJ2-7	many	TRBV15
TGCGCCAGCAGCCAAGGGAAACCGGGGCCCTTCGTCGCCTACGAGCAGTACTTC	CASSQGKPGPFVAYEQYF	.	TRBJ2-7	many	TRBV4-3
TGCGCCAGCAGCGACACTGACGCCGGGGGACAGGGGGTTCTCAATGAGCAGTTCTTC	CASSDTDAGGQGVLNEQFF	TRBD1	TRBJ2-1	many	TRBV4-3
TGTGCCAGCTCACCACCAACCCTTCGGAATGAGCAGTTCTTC	CASSPPTLRNEQFF	.	TRBJ2-1	.	TRBV18
TGTGCCAGCAGGGGGTCACCCCCTTTTCCCCAGCATTTT	CASRGSPPFPQHF	.	TRBJ1-5	many	TRBV28
TGTGCCAGCAGTCCACAGGGGGCTCCCTATGGCTACACCTTC	CASSPQGAPYGYTF	TRBD1	TRBJ1-2	many	TRBV6-1
TGCAGTGCTAGCAACCGGGGCCTCTGGGAGACCCAGTACTTC	CSASNRGLWETQYF	.	TRBJ2-5	many	TRBV20-1
TGCAGTGCGACGGGACTAGCGGGAGGGCCCTCCTACGAGCAGTACTTC	CSATGLAGGPSYEQYF	TRBD2	TRBJ2-7	many	TRBV20-1
TGTGCCAGCACCTGGACTAGCGGGAGTAATGAGCAGTTCTTC	CASTWTSGSNEQFF	TRBD2	TRBJ2-1	many	TRBV6-2/TRBV6-3
TGTGCCAGCAGTTACTCAGCGTTTCGCTCCTACAATGAGCAGTTCTTC	CASSYSAFRSYNEQFF	.	TRBJ2-1	few	TRBV6-5
TGCAGTGCTAGGGGGCTTAATGAAAAACTGTTTTTT	CSARGLNEKLFF	.	TRBJ1-4	many	TRBV20-1
TGCAGTGCAGCTGCGAGGTACAATGAGCAGTTCTTC	CSAAARYNEQFF	.	TRBJ2-1	few	TRBV20-1
TGTGCCAGCAGTACCCGTTTACTAGACTCCTACGAGCAGTACTTC	CASSTRLLDSYEQYF	.	TRBJ2-7	few	TRBV27
TGCGCCAGCAGCTTAGGATTCTCGAACACCGGGGAGCTGTTTTTT	CASSLGFSNTGELFF	.	TRBJ2-2	few	TRBV5-1
TGTGCCAGCAGTTTTAGGGGACTCGGCCTGGGGACTGAAGCCAAAAACATTCAGTACTTC	CASSFRGLGLGTEAKNIQYF	.	TRBJ2-4	many	TRBV12-3/TRBV12-4
TGCAGTGCTAGAGATCGGGAGCGGGAGGGGACCGGGGAGCTGTTTTTT	CSARDREREGTGELFF	TRBD2	TRBJ2-2	many	TRBV20-1
TGTGCCAGCAGTGACGGGACCGAGGCTTACAATGAGCAGTTCTTC	CASSDGTEAYNEQFF	.	TRBJ2-1	few	TRBV6-4
TGTGCCAGCGGTTGGGCTTTCGCCTACGAGCAGTACTTC	CASGWAFAYEQYF	.	TRBJ2-7	many	TRBV2
TGTGCCAGCAGCAAAGACCCCACTGTCCCTGGAAACACCATATATTTT	CASSKDPTVPGNTIYF	.	TRBJ1-3	few	TRBV3-1
TGTGCCAGCAGTACCGACGGGGCTAGCGCGTCCTACGAGCAGTACTTC	CASSTDGASASYEQYF	.	TRBJ2-7	.	TRBV6-1
TGCGCCAGCAGTGAGCCGTCGGCCGCTAGCGGGAGATCGGATGAGCAGTTCTTC	CASSEPSAASGRSDEQFF	TRBD2	TRBJ2-1	many	TRBV10-1
TGTGCCAGCAGCTCCGGACACGAAAAATACAATGAGCAGTTCTTC	CASSSGHEKYNEQFF	.	TRBJ2-1	.	TRBV5-6
TGCAGTGCTACTGGGAACTACGAGCAGTACTTC	CSATGNYEQYF	.	TRBJ2-7	many	TRBV20-1
TGTGCCAGCAGCCCAGGGGGTACGGCTGGCTACACCTTC	CASSPGGTAGYTF	TRBD1	TRBJ1-2	many	TRBV12-3/TRBV12-4
TGTGCCAGCAGTGGGGCCTCGGGGGAGACCCAGTACTTC	CASSGASGETQYF	.	TRBJ2-5	few	TRBV2
TGTGCCAGTAGTATAAGGCGGGAGGTCCCCTACGAGCAGTACTTC	CASSIRREVPYEQYF	TRBD2	TRBJ2-7	.	TRBV19
TGTACCAGCAGTCCCTCACTCGGCGGGAACACCGGGGAGCTGTTTTTT	CTSSPSLGGNTGELFF	.	TRBJ2-2	.	TRBV12-3/TRBV12-4
TGTGCCACCAGCAGCAGTTCTGGACTAGCGGGGACCGGGGAGCTGTTTTTT	CATSSSSGLAGTGELFF	TRBD2	TRBJ2-2	.	TRBV15
TGTGCCAGCAGCTCTGGACTAGCGGGAGAGGGTGAGCAGTTCTTC	CASSSGLAGEGEQFF	TRBD2	TRBJ2-1	many	TRBV7-2
TGTGCCAGCAGTTTAGGGTGGGGGGGGGACACCATATATTTT	CASSLGWGGDTIYF	.	TRBJ1-3	few	TRBV12-3/TRBV12-4
TGTGCCAGCAGTAAGACAGGGATGGGCGAGCAGTACTTC	CASSKTGMGEQYF	TRBD1	TRBJ2-7	.	TRBV6-1